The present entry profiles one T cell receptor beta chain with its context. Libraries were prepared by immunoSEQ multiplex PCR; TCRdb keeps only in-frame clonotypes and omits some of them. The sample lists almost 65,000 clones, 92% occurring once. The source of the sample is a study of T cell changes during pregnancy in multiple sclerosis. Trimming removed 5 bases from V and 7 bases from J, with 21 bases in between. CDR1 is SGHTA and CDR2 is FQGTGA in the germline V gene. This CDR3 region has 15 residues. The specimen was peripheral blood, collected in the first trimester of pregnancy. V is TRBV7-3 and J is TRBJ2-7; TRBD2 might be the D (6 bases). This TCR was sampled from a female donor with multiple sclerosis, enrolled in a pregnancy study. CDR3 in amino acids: CASSPTGTGDSEQYF. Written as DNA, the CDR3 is TGTGCCAGCAGCCCTACCGGGACGGGGGATTCGGAGCAGTACTTC.